This TCR beta chain derives from a study of blood T cell repertoires in COVID-19. In the study overall: The cDNA or gDNA used as material had been derived from T cells, B-cell-depleted T cells, or PBMCs.

Individuals aged roughly 18 to 100 years were recruited from 24 US areas. Exposed study participants had met a COVID-19 case within 2 weeks before entry. The data were produced by immunoSEQ multiplex PCR, yet TCRdb's version contains in-frame clones alone and is incomplete. There are 350,000 to 450,000 clones in the sample; approximately 90% occur only once, and approximately 1.5% lies in the top ten. Trimming removed 6 bases at V and 5 bases at J, with 18 bases between. The length of the CDR3 is 15 residues. The germline gives CDR1 SGHRS, CDR2 YFSETQ. Sequencing was carried out using PBMCs or T cells enriched from blood (not recorded which). The V call is TRBV5-1, the J call TRBJ2-1; maybe TRBD1 (7 bases). The clonotype comes from a woman aged 18-29 years who had been exposed to COVID-19. The CDR3 reads CASKGPRDSNNEQFF. Written as DNA, the CDR3 is TGCGCCAGCAAGGGACCGCGGGACAGTAACAATGAGCAGTTCTTC.